Listed here are 16 T cell receptor beta chains from one sample, sequenced in a study of cytomegalovirus exposure and HLA in healthy donors. The PCR ran on 60 Vbeta and 13 Jbeta primers. Sequencing used immunoSEQ multiplex PCR; TCRdb keeps in-frame clones, though not all of them. The sample records about 130,000 clones, roughly 80% being singletons. Sequences were obtained from PBMCs. These receptors all come from a woman between 35 and 50 years old in good health and CMV-seronegative.

V gene TRBV19 combines with J gene TRBJ1-4; TRBD1 is a possible D gene (6 bases). The CDR3 spans 13 residues. Germline-derived CDR1 and CDR2 are LNHDA and SQIVND (reference sequence). Between the trimmed V and J ends, which lost 5 bases and 6 bases, there was a span of 10 bases. CDR3 DNA sequence: TGTGCCAGTAGTCGACAGGTTGATGAAAAACTGTTTTTT. Protein sequence: CASSRQVDEKLFF.

The rearrangement links TRBV6-5 to TRBJ1-6; 7 nucleotides agree with TRBD1. V lost 11 bases to trimming and J lost 8 bases; unmatched junction nucleotides: 9. CDR3 length: 13 amino acids. Per the germline V gene, CDR1 is MNHEY and CDR2 is SVGAGI. The CDR3 sequence: CASQSTGDSPLHF. The CDR3 DNA follows: TGTGCCTCTCAATCCACAGGGGATTCACCCCTCCACTTT.

The chain combines TRBV18 with TRBJ1-5; a weak D match, TRBD1 (6 bases). Trimming took 4 bases from V and 0 from J, leaving 7 bases between them. The germline V gene encodes CDR1 KGHSH and CDR2 LQKENI. The CDR3 has 14 residues. The CDR3 coding sequence is TGTGCCAGCTCACAGGGGGTTAGCAATCAGCCCCAGCATTTT. This sequence encodes CASSQGVSNQPQHF.

This rearrangement joins TRBV4-3 to TRBJ2-7; D gene uncertain. Trimming stripped 1 base from V and 5 bases from J, with 12 bases between. The CDR3 contains 14 residues. The germline gives CDR1 LGHNA, CDR2 YSLEER. The CDR3 DNA reads TGCGCCAGCAGCCAAGGTGGCCTAGAGGACGAGCAGTACTTC. It translates to CASSQGGLEDEQYF.

This CDR3 is CSATGQGYTF. The CDR3 region has the DNA TGCAGTGCAACGGGACAGGGATACACCTTC. This chain connects TRBV20-1 to TRBJ1-2; 9 nucleotides match TRBD1. CDR3 length: 10 residues. In germline, CDR1 is DFQATT, CDR2 SNEGSKA (reference sequence). V was clipped by 6 bases and J by 11 bases; unmatched bases: 4.

In its sample, this clone was seen once. The chain has TRBV7-3 and TRBJ2-1; D gene uncertain. Trimming left V 5 bases short and J 8 bases short, with 13 bases between. Germline assignment: CDR1 SGHTA and CDR2 FQGTGA. This CDR3 spans 13 amino acids. CDR3 residues: CASSPSMMDEQFF. The CDR3 bases are TGTGCCAGCAGCCCGTCTATGATGGATGAGCAGTTCTTC.

This chain links TRBV7-2 with TRBJ1-3; D perhaps matches TRBD1 (5 bases). The germline V gene has CDR1 SGHTA and CDR2 FQGNSA. Trimming removed 5 bases from V and 7 bases from J, with 21 bases in between. This CDR3 spans 16 amino acids. CDR3 amino acids: CASSPRGGGKNNTIYF. The CDR3 nucleotides are TGTGCCAGCAGCCCCCGGGGCGGGGGAAAGAATAACACCATATATTTT.

The CDR3 here is CSATSVQTQYF. The CDR3 coding sequence is TGCAGCGCCACTAGTGTACAGACCCAGTACTTC. The chain uses TRBV29-1 and TRBJ2-5; the D gene is possibly TRBD2 (5 bases). Germline values: CDR1 SQVTM, CDR2 ANQGSEA. This CDR3 has 11 amino acids. Trimming shortened V by 7 bases and J by 6 bases, and 12 bases separated the two germline ends.

V usage is TRBV9 and J usage is TRBJ2-1; 10 bases fit TRBD2. CDR3 size: 15 residues. V trimming: 3 bases; J trimming: 3 bases; junction bases outside the gene matches: 3. Germline CDR1 SGDLS, CDR2 YYNGEE. CDR3 region: CASSELAGGYNEQFF. DNA for the CDR3: TGTGCCAGCAGCGAATTAGCGGGGGGCTACAATGAGCAGTTCTTC.

This clone was detected once. The chain uses TRBV19 and TRBJ1-5; perhaps TRBD1 as D (5 bases). This CDR3 is 15 amino acids long. Between the trimmed V and J ends, which lost 1 base and 1 base, there was a span of 8 bases. Germline V gives CDR1 LNHDA, CDR2 SQIVND (reference sequence). CDR3 sequence reads: CASSIVAGSNQPQHF. In nucleotides, the CDR3 is TGTGCCAGTAGTATAGTAGCAGGGAGCAATCAGCCCCAGCATTTT. Together with reference TRBV19 and TRBJ1-5, the CDR3 gives the full variable domain: DGGITQSPKYLFRKEGQNVTLSCEQNLNHDAMYWYRQDPGQGLRLIYYSQIVNDFQKGDIAEGYSVSREKKESFPLTVTSAQKNPTAFYLCASSIVAGSNQPQHFGDGTRLSIL.

V gene TRBV5-4 combines with J gene TRBJ2-3, with D perhaps TRBD1 (5 bases). Per germline, CDR1 SGHNT and CDR2 YYREEE (reference sequence). The CDR3 contains 13 residues. V lost 1 base, J lost 5 bases, and 8 bases lay in between. CDR3 in DNA: TGTGCCAGCAGCTTGCCTAGGGGAGATACGCAGTATTTT. Translated, it gives CASSLPRGDTQYF.

This clone occurred a few times. The V gene is TRBV5-6, the J gene TRBJ2-7; D gene uncertain. The germline gives CDR1 SGHDT, CDR2 YYEEEE. The CDR3 is 14 amino acids. The germline V and J ends were trimmed by 0 bases and 3 bases, with 10 bases remaining between them. The DNA for the CDR3 is TGTGCCAGCAGCTTGGAATTGAGAGGCTACGAGCAGTACTTC. As protein: CASSLELRGYEQYF.

The rearrangement links TRBV4-3 to TRBJ2-2; D is possibly TRBD1 (6 bases). The germline V and J ends were trimmed by 2 bases and 4 bases, with 17 bases remaining between them. Germline values: CDR1 LGHNA, CDR2 YSLEER. The CDR3 sequence is 17 residues long. CDR3 in amino acids: CASSQMFWGQGTGELFF. In DNA, the CDR3 is TGCGCCAGCAGCCAAATGTTCTGGGGGCAGGGCACCGGGGAGCTGTTTTTT.

The chain uses TRBV4-1 and TRBJ2-7; TRBD2 matches 11 bases. The trim removed 1 base at V and 6 bases at J, leaving 14 bases unmatched. Germline V lookup: CDR1 MGHRA, CDR2 YSYEKL. The length of the CDR3 is 18 residues. The CDR3 spells CASSQVGGRLAGGGEQYF. In DNA, the CDR3 is TGCGCCAGCAGCCAAGTGGGGGGTAGGCTAGCGGGGGGAGGCGAGCAGTACTTC.

The rearrangement uses TRBV6-1 and TRBJ2-7; TRBD1 matches 12 bases. Germline values: CDR1 MNHNS, CDR2 SASEGT. Germline trimming cut 6 bases from V and 2 bases from J; bases unmatched to any gene: 5. There are 15 residues in the CDR3. CDR3: CASRTGTGGPYEQYF. The CDR3 DNA reads as TGTGCCAGCAGAACCGGGACAGGGGGCCCCTACGAGCAGTACTTC.

The genes are TRBV7-3 and TRBJ1-1; tentative D call: TRBD1 (5 bases). Germline CDR1 and CDR2: SGHTA and FQGTGA. V lost 5 bases and J 2 bases, leaving 12 bases between the germline ends. CDR3 length: 14 residues. For the CDR3, the DNA is TGTGCCAGCAGCCCCCAGGGTGGAAACACTGAAGCTTTCTTT. This codes for CASSPQGGNTEAFF.